The next 9 T cell receptor beta chains were all read from a single sample in a study of cytomegalovirus exposure and HLA in healthy donors. PCR was performed using 60 Vbeta and 13 Jbeta primers. Only in-frame clones appear in the TCRdb table, and some are missing; sequencing was by immunoSEQ multiplex PCR. The table records nearly 110,000 clones, 71% of them present only once. The specimen sequenced was PBMCs. The receptor set was obtained from a female donor in good health and CMV-seronegative.

The genes are TRBV4-1 and TRBJ2-1; 15 positions match TRBD2. V shed 4 bases and J 1 base; nucleotides not matched to a gene: 5. In germline, CDR1 is MGHRA, CDR2 YSYEKL. This CDR3 has 18 residues. CDR3 residues: CASSRTSGRAKSYNEQFF. CDR3 nucleotides: TGCGCCAGCAGCCGGACTAGCGGGAGGGCCAAATCCTACAATGAGCAGTTCTTC.

This rearrangement joins TRBV6-5 to TRBJ2-5; D assignment may be TRBD1 or TRBD2 (5 bases each). The DNA end is a closer match to TRBJ2-7, so the J assignment may be wrong. There are 14 residues in the CDR3. Germline CDR1 and CDR2: MNHEY and SVGAGI. As DNA, the CDR3 is TGTGCCAGCAGTTCCTCGGGGCCACCGGGCGAGCAGTACTTC. Encoded protein: CASSSSGPPGEQYF.

V gene TRBV7-9 combines with J gene TRBJ2-5; 8 bases are shared with TRBD1. TRBJ2-7 explains the end of the DNA better; the J call may be wrong. CDR3 length equals 13 residues. The germline gives CDR1 SEHNR, CDR2 FQNEAQ (reference sequence). CDR3 bases: TGTGCCAGCAGCTCCAGGGGGCCCTACGAGCAGTACTTC. It translates to CASSSRGPYEQYF.

The V gene is TRBV9, the J gene TRBJ2-3; 10 bases align to TRBD2. CDR3 length equals 17 residues. Germline loops: CDR1 SGDLS, CDR2 YYNGEE. Trimming cost V 0 bases and J 3 bases; bases outside gene matches: 7. The CDR3 DNA sequence: TGTGCCAGCAGCGTAGCCGGAGCGGGAGGGGTTACAGATACGCAGTATTTT. Translated: CASSVAGAGGVTDTQYF.

This chain links TRBV28 with TRBJ2-7; D may be TRBD2 (6 bases). Trimming cost V 3 bases and J 7 bases, with 16 bases left between them. CDR1 MDHEN and CDR2 SYDVKM come from the germline V gene. The CDR3 contains 14 residues. The CDR3 loop is CASSFHGRGGEQYF. In DNA, the CDR3 is TGTGCCAGCAGTTTCCACGGGCGGGGCGGGGAGCAGTACTTC.

The chain combines TRBV7-6 with TRBJ2-1; 9 bases map to TRBD2. This CDR3 has 20 residues. V lost 0 bases and J lost 0; bases outside the gene matches: 12. The germline V gene encodes CDR1 SGHVS and CDR2 FNYEAQ. CDR3 bases: TGTGCCAGCAGCTTAGCTCCGGGACTAGCCTTGATAAGCTCCTACAATGAGCAGTTCTTC. Translation: CASSLAPGLALISSYNEQFF.

The genes are TRBV13 and TRBJ2-7; 9 bases are a match to TRBD2. With V trimmed by 5 bases and J by 1 base, 18 bases remained unmatched. The length of the CDR3 is 19 residues. The germline V gene encodes CDR1 PRHDT and CDR2 FYEKMQ (reference sequence). The CDR3 bases are TGTGCCAGCAGCCAAACCACCTGGGGTGAGCGGGAGGTTTCCTACGAGCAGTACTTC. It is translated as CASSQTTWGEREVSYEQYF.

The chain recombines TRBV5-1 with TRBJ1-2; tentatively, D is TRBD1 (5 bases). Trimming stripped 8 bases from V and 0 bases from J, with 14 bases between. The V gene's germline CDR1 is SGHRS and CDR2 YFSETQ. This CDR3 comprises 14 residues. The CDR3 loop is CASATGAANYGYTF. The CDR3 DNA reads as TGCGCCAGTGCAACAGGAGCCGCTAACTATGGCTACACCTTC.

The chain uses TRBV5-1 and TRBJ2-1; perhaps TRBD1 as D (5 bases). The CDR3 spans 13 residues. V shed 2 bases and J shed 9 bases, with 12 bases lying between them. Germline CDR1 is SGHRS and CDR2 is YFSETQ. The chain's CDR3 is CASSFFRATEQFF. CDR3 sequence (DNA): TGCGCCAGCAGCTTCTTCAGGGCAACTGAGCAGTTCTTC.